The entry below describes one T cell receptor beta chain. This clonotype was counted ten times or more. Its antigen is currently not known. No base qualities exist here, and no much larger clone lies one base off it. This sample is drawn from a study of glioma-infiltrating T cells (dated by TCRdb to about 2016). Notes on the research overall: Low-grade gliomas were WHO grade II oligodendrogliomas or astrocytomas, and glioblastomas were WHO grade IV tumors sampled at initial rather than recurrent diagnosis. The paired cohort was made up of three low-grade glioma patients, about 8 primary glioblastoma patients and three non-glioma patients who contributed non-neoplastic brain tissue. Glioma patients received dexamethasone for six or fewer days before surgery. The study sequenced TCR alpha- and beta-chain repertoires from glioma tissue, from non-neoplastic brain tissue and from matched peripheral blood mononuclear cells. To measure how far tissue and blood T-cell populations diverged, each tissue-infiltrating repertoire was compared against the peripheral blood repertoire of the same patient. Sequencing coverage of roughly 4.5- to 11-fold of 1 million or so peripheral T cells was targeted for blood libraries. What the research found in general, with its limitations: Group comparisons were based on small numbers of patients: three non-neoplastic, three low-grade glioma and 7 to 9 glioblastoma patients. Tissue and blood shared very few CDR3 sequences, a result attributed to high CDR3 diversity and limited sampling. Patients with low tissue-blood divergence were marked by a signature set of shared blood CDR3 motifs, and that set was depleted in highly divergent patients. In non-neoplastic patients, VJ-independent divergence between tissue and blood fell below expectation, whereas in all gliomas, and especially in low-grade gliomas, the divergence rose above expectation.

The junction carries 7 bases between V and J, which are trimmed by 6 bases and 2 bases respectively. Reading from cysteine to phenylalanine, the CDR3 counts 12 amino acids. Here the CDR3 DNA is all that survives: 36 bases in frame from base 1. The germline V gene provides CDR1 MDHEN and CDR2 SYDVKM. Surgical brain or tumor specimens were cryofrozen in liquid nitrogen immediately after resection, and peripheral blood cells were collected concurrently. The iRepertoire nested amplicon-rescue multiplex PCR (arm-PCR) platform was used to amplify TCR alpha and beta CDR3 regions from RNA. The input for one-step reverse transcription and amplification was about 95-450 ng of tissue mRNA or PBMC total RNA. Following bead purification, Illumina adapters were added by a secondary multiplex PCR, and the libraries were gel-purified between 200 and 400 bp. Demultiplexing relied on internal 6-nucleotide barcodes carried by the libraries. Sequencing of libraries was performed on an Illumina MiSeq with 2x220 or 2x250 nucleotide paired-end reads. Processing in the source paper ran as follows. Paired reads were merged using FLASH 1.2.11 and were aligned to the GRCh37 human genome using BWA-MEM, after which TRA and TRB reads were extracted. An IMGT-derived reference of cassette sequences and CDR3 motifs, with pseudogenes included, was used for V and J assignment. Reads were translated in three frames, and productive CDR3s were defined by a C…FGXG motif without stop codons. Clonotypes were defined as unique combinations of V-J cassette pair and CDR3 amino acid sequence. Reads were filtered by Hamming distance, with the threshold set by the sequence error rate of each sample in mapped regions. In TCRdb, the public reads were trimmed at Q25 with fastp and aligned with MiXCR, with productive beta chains retained. Rows matching on CDR3 protein sequence are summarized as one entry with the most common DNA and genes. TCRdb's processing, not the authors' own work, is the source of the V and J calls. The sample contains about 410,000 distinct CDR3 sequences, 41% of them found a single time. The top ten clonotypes cover approximately 12% of the sample.

This clonotype originated in a human donor with low-grade glioma or glioblastoma, undergoing nonglioma brain surgery, or in good health (not recorded which). The chain couples TRBV28 to TRBJ1-2, and TRBD1 may be the D gene, going by 5 matching bases. Sequencing was carried out using glioma tissue, nonneoplastic brain tissue, or PBMCs (not recorded which). The DNA is as follows: TGTGCCAGCAGACCAGGGAACTATGGCTACACCTTC. It translates to CASRPGNYGYTF.